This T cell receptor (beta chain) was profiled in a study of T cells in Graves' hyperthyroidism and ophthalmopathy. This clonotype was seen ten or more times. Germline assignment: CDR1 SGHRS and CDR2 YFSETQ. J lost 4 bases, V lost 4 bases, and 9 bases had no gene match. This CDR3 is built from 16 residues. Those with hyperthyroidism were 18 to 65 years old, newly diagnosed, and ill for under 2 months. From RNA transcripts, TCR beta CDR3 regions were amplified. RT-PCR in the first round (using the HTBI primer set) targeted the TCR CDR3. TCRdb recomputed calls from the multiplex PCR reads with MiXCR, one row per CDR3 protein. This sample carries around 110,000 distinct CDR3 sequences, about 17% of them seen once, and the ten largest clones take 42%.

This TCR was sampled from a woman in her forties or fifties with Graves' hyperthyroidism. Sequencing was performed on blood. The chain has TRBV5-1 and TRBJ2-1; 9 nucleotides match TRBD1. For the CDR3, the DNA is TGCGCCAGCAGCGACCGACAGGGGGAGAATTACAATGAGCAGTTCTTC. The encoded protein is CASSDRQGENYNEQFF.